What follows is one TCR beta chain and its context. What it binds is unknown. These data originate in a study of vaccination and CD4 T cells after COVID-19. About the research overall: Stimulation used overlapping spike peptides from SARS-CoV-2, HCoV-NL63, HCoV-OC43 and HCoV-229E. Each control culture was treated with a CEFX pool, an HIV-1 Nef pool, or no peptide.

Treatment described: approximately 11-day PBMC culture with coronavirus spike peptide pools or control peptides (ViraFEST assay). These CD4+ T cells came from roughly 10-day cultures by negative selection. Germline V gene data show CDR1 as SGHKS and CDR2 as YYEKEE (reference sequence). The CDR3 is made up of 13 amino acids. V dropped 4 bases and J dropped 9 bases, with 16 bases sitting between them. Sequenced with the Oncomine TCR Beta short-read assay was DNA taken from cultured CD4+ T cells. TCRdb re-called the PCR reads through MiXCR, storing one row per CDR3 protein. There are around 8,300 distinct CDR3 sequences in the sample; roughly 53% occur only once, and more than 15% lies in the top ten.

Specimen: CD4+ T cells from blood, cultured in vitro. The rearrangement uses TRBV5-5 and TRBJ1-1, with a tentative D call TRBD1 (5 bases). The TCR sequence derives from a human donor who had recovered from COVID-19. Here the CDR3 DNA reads TGTGCCAGCAGCAGCCGGGACTCACTTAAAGCTTTCTTT. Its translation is CASSSRDSLKAFF.